These T cell receptor beta chains were read from a single sample in a study of TIL therapy for anti-PD-1-resistant metastatic lung cancer. This table comes from immunoSEQ multiplex PCR, and its TCRdb copy is limited to in-frame clones, with some not included. Of 50,000 to 70,000 clones in the sample, roughly 69% were seen once. The specimen comprised blood, sampled at baseline. The receptor source for this set is a person between 25 and 80 years old with non-small cell lung cancer. Each CDR3 is given with its conserved first and last residue. Each record gives: J gene, V gene, D gene, clone size, CDR3 protein, CDR3 DNA. The D gene is left open where the match is weak. The size of a clone is reported for some rows only, either as once, few or many, or as a class for expanded clones.

J: TRBJ2-5
V: TRBV28
D: TRBD2
size: -
CDR3: CASSGGGRGTQYF
DNA: TGTGCCAGCAGCGGGGGGGGACGCGGGACCCAGTACTTC

J: TRBJ1-4
V: TRBV7-8
D: TRBD1
size: -
CDR3: CASSRRGQGAATNEKLFF
DNA: TGTGCCAGCAGCAGGCGGGGACAGGGGGCAGCAACTAATGAAAAACTGTTTTTT

J: TRBJ1-5
V: TRBV5-4
D: -
size: -
CDR3: CASSLEGTGQPQHF
DNA: TGTGCCAGCAGCTTGGAGGGAACGGGGCAGCCCCAGCATTTT

J: TRBJ1-2
V: TRBV6-6
D: TRBD1
size: -
CDR3: CASSTATGQRGYTF
DNA: TGTGCCAGCAGTACGGCGACAGGGCAACGTGGCTACACCTTC

J: TRBJ2-3
V: TRBV5-1
D: TRBD2
size: -
CDR3: CASSLPTLAGGQDTQYF
DNA: TGCGCCAGCAGCCTTCCTACCTTAGCGGGGGGGCAAGATACGCAGTATTTT

J: TRBJ1-5
V: TRBV28
D: -
size: -
CDR3: CASRRGVNQPQHF
DNA: TGTGCCAGCAGGCGGGGCGTCAATCAGCCCCAGCATTTT

J: TRBJ1-1
V: TRBV5-4
D: -
size: -
CDR3: CASAGAVNTEAFF
DNA: TGTGCCAGTGCCGGAGCCGTGAACACTGAAGCTTTCTTT

J: TRBJ1-3
V: TRBV5-1
D: -
size: -
CDR3: CASSLVGVSGNTIYF
DNA: TGCGCCAGCAGCTTGGTGGGAGTCTCTGGAAACACCATATATTTT

J: TRBJ1-5
V: TRBV15
D: -
size: few
CDR3: CATSRGPGLRHQPQHF
DNA: TGTGCCACCAGCAGGGGGCCGGGACTTCGTCATCAGCCCCAGCATTTT

J: TRBJ2-2
V: TRBV7-7
D: TRBD2
size: few
CDR3: CASSADSGLGATGELFF
DNA: TGTGCTAGCAGCGCAGACTCGGGACTAGGCGCCACCGGGGAGCTGTTTTTT

J: TRBJ2-7
V: TRBV30
D: TRBD1
size: -
CDR3: CAWSAGQFGQYF
DNA: TGTGCCTGGAGTGCGGGACAGTTCGGGCAGTACTTC

J: TRBJ1-2
V: TRBV6-5
D: TRBD1
size: -
CDR3: CASSPGGAGPYGYTF
DNA: TGTGCCAGCAGCCCAGGGGGCGCTGGGCCCTATGGCTACACCTTC

J: TRBJ2-3
V: TRBV5-1
D: -
size: -
CDR3: CASSPIDVKDTQYF
DNA: TGCGCCAGCAGCCCTATTGATGTTAAGGATACGCAGTATTTT

J: TRBJ1-4
V: TRBV7-2
D: TRBD1
size: -
CDR3: CASSFTLGQGKLFF
DNA: TGTGCCAGCAGCTTTACTCTGGGACAGGGAAAACTGTTTTTT

J: TRBJ1-6
V: TRBV2
D: -
size: few
CDR3: CASRSQPGLNSPLHF
DNA: TGTGCCAGCAGATCCCAACCGGGACTTAATTCACCCCTCCACTTT

J: TRBJ1-5
V: TRBV19
D: -
size: few
CDR3: CASGRGRASGNQPQHF
DNA: TGTGCCAGCGGGAGGGGCCGAGCATCGGGCAATCAGCCCCAGCATTTT

J: TRBJ2-7
V: TRBV10-3
D: TRBD1
size: -
CDR3: CAISEFTGTGLAYEQYF
DNA: TGTGCCATCAGTGAGTTCACCGGGACAGGGCTAGCCTACGAGCAGTACTTC

J: TRBJ2-7
V: TRBV4-1
D: -
size: -
CDR3: CASSPSRGSGSSYEQYF
DNA: TGCGCCAGCAGCCCCTCCAGAGGGAGCGGTAGCTCCTACGAGCAGTACTTC

J: TRBJ2-1
V: TRBV11-3
D: TRBD1
size: -
CDR3: CASSLEGRGLNEQFF
DNA: TGTGCCAGCAGCTTAGAAGGCAGGGGGCTCAATGAGCAGTTCTTC

J: TRBJ1-2
V: TRBV5-1
D: -
size: few
CDR3: CASSLTQGNYGYTF
DNA: TGCGCCAGCAGCTTAACGCAGGGGAACTATGGCTACACCTTC

J: TRBJ1-5
V: TRBV2
D: -
size: few
CDR3: CASSEQTVGQPQHF
DNA: TGTGCCAGCAGTGAACAGACCGTAGGTCAGCCCCAGCATTTT

J: TRBJ1-1
V: TRBV5-1
D: TRBD1
size: few
CDR3: CASSPRGGQGEGETEAFF
DNA: TGCGCCAGCAGCCCACGGGGCGGACAGGGGGAAGGGGAGACTGAAGCTTTCTTT

J: TRBJ2-7
V: TRBV2
D: TRBD1
size: -
CDR3: CASGKRQGRDEQYF
DNA: TGTGCCAGCGGCAAAAGACAGGGACGGGACGAGCAGTACTTC

J: TRBJ1-4
V: TRBV19
D: -
size: few
CDR3: CASGSGRLNEKLFF
DNA: TGTGCCAGCGGCTCAGGACGCCTTAATGAAAAACTGTTTTTT

J: TRBJ2-7
V: TRBV19
D: TRBD1
size: -
CDR3: CASSRDRNYYEQYF
DNA: TGTGCCAGTAGTAGGGACAGAAACTACTACGAGCAGTACTTC

J: TRBJ2-3
V: TRBV2
D: -
size: -
CDR3: CASQVTSRTDTQYF
DNA: TGTGCCAGCCAGGTAACCAGTCGCACAGATACGCAGTATTTT

J: TRBJ1-6
V: TRBV5-1
D: -
size: -
CDR3: CASSLGRQVNSPLHF
DNA: TGCGCCAGCAGCTTGGGGCGACAGGTGAATTCACCCCTCCACTTT

J: TRBJ2-2
V: TRBV5-1
D: -
size: -
CDR3: CASSYNTGELFF
DNA: TGCGCCAGCAGCTACAACACCGGGGAGCTGTTTTTT

J: TRBJ2-5
V: TRBV9
D: -
size: once
CDR3: CASSSNAGFQETQYF
DNA: TGTGCCAGCAGCTCAAACGCAGGGTTCCAAGAGACCCAGTACTTC

J: TRBJ1-5
V: TRBV19
D: TRBD1
size: -
CDR3: CASWDRNSNQPQHF
DNA: TGTGCCAGTTGGGACAGAAATAGCAATCAGCCCCAGCATTTT

J: TRBJ2-7
V: TRBV19
D: TRBD1
size: once
CDR3: CASSIGQGVSYEQYF
DNA: TGTGCCAGTAGTATCGGACAGGGGGTTTCCTACGAGCAGTACTTC

J: TRBJ2-2
V: TRBV12-5
D: -
size: -
CDR3: CASGLEGGYTGELFF
DNA: TGTGCTAGTGGTTTGGAGGGGGGTTACACCGGGGAGCTGTTTTTT

J: TRBJ1-3
V: TRBV5-1
D: TRBD1
size: -
CDR3: CASSSSGQGYGNTIYF
DNA: TGCGCCAGCAGCTCGTCAGGACAGGGGTATGGAAACACCATATATTTT

J: TRBJ2-5
V: TRBV15
D: TRBD2
size: few
CDR3: CATSRSGLLTSGIGETQYF
DNA: TGTGCCACCAGCAGGAGTGGCCTTCTGACTAGCGGGATCGGAGAGACCCAGTACTTC

J: TRBJ1-5
V: TRBV28
D: -
size: few
CDR3: CASSPFRGGNQPQHF
DNA: TGTGCCAGCAGCCCCTTCCGAGGGGGCAATCAGCCCCAGCATTTT

J: TRBJ2-3
V: TRBV5-1
D: -
size: -
CDR3: CASSYLGLPTDTQYF
DNA: TGCGCCAGCAGCTATCTCGGTCTTCCCACAGATACGCAGTATTTT

J: TRBJ2-1
V: TRBV6-6
D: TRBD2
size: -
CDR3: CASSYLLAGGEQFF
DNA: TGTGCCAGCAGTTACTTACTAGCGGGAGGTGAGCAGTTCTTC

J: TRBJ2-1
V: TRBV18
D: -
size: -
CDR3: CASSPLAWGGNEQFF
DNA: TGTGCCAGCTCGCCTCTAGCCTGGGGCGGCAATGAGCAGTTCTTC

J: TRBJ2-7
V: TRBV5-1
D: -
size: -
CDR3: CASSLVAGSYLGQYF
DNA: TGCGCCAGCAGCTTGGTGGCAGGGAGCTACTTAGGGCAGTACTTC